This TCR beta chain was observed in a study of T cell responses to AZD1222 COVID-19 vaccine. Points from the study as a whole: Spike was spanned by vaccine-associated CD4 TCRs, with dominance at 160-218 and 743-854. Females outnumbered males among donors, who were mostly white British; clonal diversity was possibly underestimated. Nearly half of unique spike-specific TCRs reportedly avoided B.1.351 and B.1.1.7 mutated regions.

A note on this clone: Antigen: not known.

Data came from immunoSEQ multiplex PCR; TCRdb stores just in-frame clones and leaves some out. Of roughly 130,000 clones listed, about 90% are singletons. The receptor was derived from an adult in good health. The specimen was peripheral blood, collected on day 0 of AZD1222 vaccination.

The CDR3 protein is CASSLRDRDETQYF. The CDR3 DNA reads TGCGCCAGCAGCCTACGGGACAGGGACGAGACCCAGTACTTC. The genes are TRBV4-3 and TRBJ2-5, with 9 bases identical to TRBD1. V dropped 4 bases and J dropped 5; count of bases not matched to a gene: 5. This CDR3 spans 14 amino acids. Per germline, CDR1 LGHNA and CDR2 YSLEER.